A selection of T cell receptor beta chains follows, all from one sample in a study of blood T cell repertoires in COVID-19. Using immunoSEQ multiplex PCR, the repertoire was profiled, and TCRdb retains in-frame clones only, with some absent. The table includes fewer than 250,000 clones, around 89% detected once. Sequenced: PBMCs or T cells enriched from blood (not recorded which). Receptor source: a man aged 30 to 45 who had been exposed to COVID-19. Each CDR3 is given with its conserved first and last residue. The D gene is left open where the match is weak. Size tells how often a clone was seen (once, few, many) or the class of an expanded clone, and some rows leave it out.

length | J | size | V | D | CDR3 | DNA
13 | TRBJ2-2 | few | TRBV11-2 | - | CASSLVVTGELFF | TGTGCCAGCAGCTTAGTCGTCACCGGGGAGCTGTTTTTT
15 | TRBJ2-1 | many | TRBV27 | - | CASSLALNSYNEQFF | TGTGCCAGCTCCTTGGCCCTCAACTCCTACAATGAGCAGTTCTTC
15 | TRBJ1-2 | - | TRBV6-5 | - | CASSLIPGSSYGYTF | TGTGCCAGCAGCCTTATACCGGGATCCAGCTATGGCTACACCTTC
14 | TRBJ1-1 | - | TRBV7-2 | - | CASSLNKRSTEAFF | TGTGCCAGCAGCCTTAATAAGCGGTCCACTGAAGCTTTCTTT
13 | TRBJ2-2 | - | TRBV27 | - | CASSLSKTGELFF | TGTGCCAGCAGTTTATCTAAAACCGGGGAGCTGTTTTTT
15 | TRBJ2-3 | - | TRBV13 | - | CASSPTGGGADTQYF | TGTGCCAGCAGCCCAACCGGGGGAGGAGCAGATACGCAGTATTTT
15 | TRBJ2-7 | - | TRBV3-1/TRBV3-2 | - | CASSHGVTSSYEQYF | TGTGCCAGCAGCCATGGGGTGACTAGCTCCTACGAGCAGTACTTC
14 | TRBJ2-7 | - | TRBV5-3 | - | CARVPSGEGYEQYF | TGTGCCAGAGTTCCATCAGGGGAGGGCTACGAGCAGTACTTC
19 | TRBJ2-3 | - | TRBV2 | TRBD2 | CASSEPQLAGGPGTDTQYF | TGTGCCAGCAGTGAACCCCAGCTAGCGGGGGGGCCTGGCACAGATACGCAGTATTTT
15 | TRBJ1-5 | - | TRBV6-5 | - | CASSYSRDSNQPQHF | TGTGCCAGCAGTTACTCGCGGGATAGCAATCAGCCCCAGCATTTT
17 | TRBJ1-1 | - | TRBV5-1 | TRBD1 | CASSLALSGTGYTEAFF | TGCGCCAGCAGCTTGGCACTTTCCGGGACAGGGTACACTGAAGCTTTCTTT
16 | TRBJ1-2 | - | TRBV3-1/TRBV3-2 | TRBD1 | CASSPRPPGGVSGYTF | TGTGCCAGCAGCCCCCGCCCCCCAGGGGGCGTATCGGGCTACACCTTC
16 | TRBJ1-2 | once | TRBV4-3 | - | CASSQDWGEGNYGYTF | TGCGCCAGCAGCCAAGACTGGGGGGAAGGTAACTATGGCTACACCTTC
13 | TRBJ2-2 | - | TRBV6-2/TRBV6-3 | - | CASSYPGTGELFF | TGTGCCAGCAGTTACCCCGGGACAGGGGAGCTGTTTTTT
15 | TRBJ2-2 | - | TRBV6-5 | TRBD1 | CASSGQGAPGGELFF | TGTGCCAGCAGCGGACAGGGGGCGCCGGGCGGGGAGCTGTTTTTT
15 | TRBJ1-5 | once | TRBV19 | - | CASSIGRESNQPQHF | TGTGCCAGTAGTATAGGACGGGAGAGCAATCAGCCCCAGCATTTT
14 | TRBJ1-5 | - | TRBV6-2/TRBV6-3 | - | CASSFTGGGQPQHF | TGTGCCAGCAGCTTTACAGGCGGGGGACAGCCCCAGCATTTT
16 | TRBJ2-2 | - | TRBV4-3 | TRBD1 | CASSQRTGARTGELFF | TGCGCCAGCAGCCAGAGGACAGGGGCAAGGACCGGGGAGCTGTTTTTT
11 | TRBJ1-2 | - | TRBV20-1 | TRBD1 | CMTGGGYGYTF | TGCATGACAGGGGGCGGCTATGGCTACACCTTC
13 | TRBJ2-7 | - | TRBV11-1 | TRBD1 | CASKDRSSYEQYF | TGTGCCAGCAAGGACAGGAGCTCCTACGAGCAGTACTTC
18 | TRBJ2-2 | - | TRBV11-2 | - | CASSSLVKASSGTGELFF | TGTGCCAGCAGCTCCCTTGTGAAGGCTTCCTCGGGGACCGGGGAGCTGTTTTTT
19 | TRBJ2-6 | - | TRBV3-1/TRBV3-2 | - | CASSQDESPPVSGANVLTF | TGTGCCAGCAGCCAAGATGAGTCGCCGCCGGTCTCTGGGGCCAACGTCCTGACTTTC
17 | TRBJ2-2 | - | TRBV5-6 | TRBD2 | CASSFLAGGANTGELFF | TGTGCCAGCAGCTTTCTCGCGGGGGGCGCGAACACCGGGGAGCTGTTTTTT
15 | TRBJ1-3 | once | TRBV6-5 | TRBD1 | CASRSGGGSGNTIYF | TGTGCCAGCAGGTCAGGGGGTGGCTCTGGAAACACCATATATTTT
16 | TRBJ2-2 | - | TRBV25-1 | TRBD2 | CASSVVGLAGNGELFF | TGTGCCAGCAGTGTGGTAGGACTAGCGGGGAACGGGGAGCTGTTTTTT
15 | TRBJ2-3 | - | TRBV20-1 | TRBD2 | CSASVTSSYTDTQYF | TGCAGTGCTAGTGTGACTAGCTCTTACACAGATACGCAGTATTTT
17 | TRBJ2-3 | - | TRBV3-1/TRBV3-2 | TRBD2 | CASSQVTSGGAYDTQYF | TGTGCCAGCAGCCAAGTAACTAGCGGGGGGGCCTATGATACGCAGTATTTT
16 | TRBJ2-1 | - | TRBV7-9 | - | CASSLLGGLSYNEQFF | TGTGCCAGCAGCCTCCTGGGGGGACTCTCCTACAATGAGCAGTTCTTC
14 | TRBJ1-1 | - | TRBV3-1/TRBV3-2 | - | CASSQDVRATEAFF | TGTGCCAGCAGCCAAGATGTCAGGGCAACTGAAGCTTTCTTT
15 | TRBJ1-4 | few | TRBV30 | - | CAWRNLAAANEKLFF | TGTGCCTGGAGGAACTTAGCGGCGGCTAATGAAAAACTGTTTTTT
13 | TRBJ1-2 | - | TRBV2 | TRBD1 | CASRMTGNYGYTF | TGTGCCAGCAGGATGACAGGGAACTATGGCTACACCTTC
14 | TRBJ1-1 | many | TRBV19 | - | CASSSPGMNTEAFF | TGTGCCAGTAGCTCTCCAGGCATGAACACTGAAGCTTTCTTT
10 | TRBJ1-2 | - | TRBV5-1 | - | CASSPPEDTF | TGCGCCAGCAGCCCCCCCGAGGACACCTTC
16 | TRBJ1-1 | - | TRBV7-9 | - | CASSLPIRGAQTEAFF | TGTGCCAGCAGCTTGCCCATCAGGGGCGCGCAAACTGAAGCTTTCTTT
12 | TRBJ1-1 | few | TRBV2 | - | CASSPDSLFAFF | TGTGCCAGCAGCCCGGACAGCCTGTTTGCTTTCTTT
12 | TRBJ2-1 | - | TRBV5-1 | - | CASSLSREEQFF | TGCGCCAGCAGCTTGTCGAGGGAGGAGCAGTTCTTC
14 | TRBJ2-5 | - | TRBV5-1 | - | CASSLGGGKETQYF | TGCGCCAGCAGCTTGGGGGGGGGCAAAGAGACCCAGTACTTC
15 | TRBJ1-4 | many | TRBV4-3 | TRBD1 | CASSRVGQANEKLFF | TGCGCCAGCAGCCGCGTCGGACAGGCCAATGAAAAACTGTTTTTT
14 | TRBJ1-1 | - | TRBV19 | - | CASSISGLNTEAFF | TGTGCCAGTAGTATTTCTGGACTTAACACTGAAGCTTTCTTT
15 | TRBJ2-3 | - | TRBV10-3 | TRBD2 | CATQLRGGGTDTQYF | TGTGCCACTCAGCTCCGGGGGGGCGGGACAGATACGCAGTATTTT
12 | TRBJ1-5 | once | TRBV12-3/TRBV12-4 | - | CASSLVHQPQHF | TGTGCCAGCAGTTTAGTACACCAGCCCCAGCATTTT
16 | TRBJ2-5 | - | TRBV18 | TRBD2 | CASSPSGRPEGETQYF | TGTGCCAGCTCACCGTCCGGGAGGCCAGAGGGAGAGACCCAGTACTTC
11 | TRBJ2-7 | - | TRBV7-8 | - | CASSTAYEQYF | TGTGCCAGCAGCACGGCCTACGAGCAGTACTTC
15 | TRBJ2-5 | - | TRBV7-2 | TRBD1 | CASSLDGQGQETQYF | TGTGCCAGCAGCTTAGACGGACAGGGCCAAGAGACCCAGTACTTC
14 | TRBJ1-3 | - | TRBV9 | - | CASSVANSGNTIYF | TGTGCCAGCAGCGTAGCAAACTCTGGAAACACCATATATTTT
16 | TRBJ2-4 | - | TRBV3-1/TRBV3-2 | - | CASSQQQQGAKNIQYF | TGTGCCAGCAGCCAACAACAACAGGGAGCCAAAAACATTCAGTACTTC
13 | TRBJ2-3 | - | TRBV6-5 | TRBD1 | CAGGQDGTDTQYF | TGTGCCGGTGGACAGGACGGCACAGATACGCAGTATTTT
14 | TRBJ1-2 | - | TRBV6-5 | - | CASSYKSRGRGYTF | TGTGCCAGCAGTTACAAGTCGCGGGGGCGAGGCTACACCTTC
17 | TRBJ2-5 | once | TRBV7-9 | TRBD2 | CASSFMISGGARETQYF | TGTGCCAGCAGCTTTATGATTAGCGGGGGGGCCAGAGAGACCCAGTACTTC
14 | TRBJ1-2 | few | TRBV2 | TRBD1 | CASTGTGTNYGYTF | TGTGCCAGCACTGGGACAGGGACGAACTATGGCTACACCTTC
16 | TRBJ2-5 | - | TRBV5-8 | TRBD1 | CASSYARDSRLGTQYF | TGTGCCAGCAGCTACGCACGGGACAGTCGTCTGGGGACCCAGTACTTC
15 | TRBJ2-3 | - | TRBV4-2 | - | CASSQVLTGTDTQYF | TGTGCCAGCAGCCAAGTCCTTACAGGCACAGATACGCAGTATTTT
14 | TRBJ1-2 | - | TRBV10-2 | - | CASSGRGSGYGYTF | TGCGCCAGCAGTGGAAGGGGATCAGGCTATGGCTACACCTTC